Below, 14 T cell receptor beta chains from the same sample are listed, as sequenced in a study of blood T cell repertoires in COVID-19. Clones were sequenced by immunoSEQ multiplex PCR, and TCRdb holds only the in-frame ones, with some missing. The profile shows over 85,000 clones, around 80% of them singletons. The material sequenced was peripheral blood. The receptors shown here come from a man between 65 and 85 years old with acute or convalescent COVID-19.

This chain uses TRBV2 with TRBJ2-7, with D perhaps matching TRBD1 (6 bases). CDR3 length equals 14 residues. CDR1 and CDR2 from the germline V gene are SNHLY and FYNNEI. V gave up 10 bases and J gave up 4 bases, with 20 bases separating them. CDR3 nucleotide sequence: TGTGCCATCAGCCCCCAAGACAGGCTGTACGAGCAGTACTTC. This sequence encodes CAISPQDRLYEQYF.

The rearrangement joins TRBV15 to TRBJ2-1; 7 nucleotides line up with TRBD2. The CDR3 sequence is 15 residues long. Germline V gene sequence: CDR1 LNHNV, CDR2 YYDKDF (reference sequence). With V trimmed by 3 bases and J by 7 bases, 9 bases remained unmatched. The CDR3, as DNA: TGTGCCACCAGCAGGACCTTGGACGGGGGGAATGAGCAGTTCTTC. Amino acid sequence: CATSRTLDGGNEQFF.

The CDR3 DNA reads as TGCAGCGTTGTTGGGAGCGACGAGCAGTACTTC. It translates to CSVVGSDEQYF. The rearrangement joins TRBV29-1 to TRBJ2-7; tentative D call: TRBD2 (5 bases). Germline values: CDR1 SQVTM, CDR2 ANQGSEA. V lost 4 bases to trimming and J lost 5 bases, with 9 bases between them. The CDR3 extends over 11 amino acids.

CDR3 nucleotides: TGTGCCAGCAGGATATTGACTAGCGGGACCACAGATACGCAGTATTTT. Its protein product is CASRILTSGTTDTQYF. J is TRBJ2-3 and V is TRBV27; 11 bases map to TRBD2. CDR1 and CDR2 from the germline V gene are MNHEY and SMNVEV (reference sequence). This CDR3 region has 16 residues. The J segment lost 2 bases and the V segment lost 6 bases, leaving 7 bases of the junction unmatched.

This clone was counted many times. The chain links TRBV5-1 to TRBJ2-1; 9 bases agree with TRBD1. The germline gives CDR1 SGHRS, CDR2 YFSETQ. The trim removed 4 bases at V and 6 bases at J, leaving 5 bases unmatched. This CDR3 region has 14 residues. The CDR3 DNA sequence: TGCGCCAGCAGCCCCCCGACAGGGGGCAATGAGCAGTTCTTC. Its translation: CASSPPTGGNEQFF. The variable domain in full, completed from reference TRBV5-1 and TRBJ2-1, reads KAGVTQTPRYLIKTRGQQVTLSCSPISGHRSVSWYQQTPGQGLQFLFEYFSETQRNKGNFPGRFSGRQFSNSRSEMNVSTLELGDSALYLCASSPPTGGNEQFFGPGTRLTVL.

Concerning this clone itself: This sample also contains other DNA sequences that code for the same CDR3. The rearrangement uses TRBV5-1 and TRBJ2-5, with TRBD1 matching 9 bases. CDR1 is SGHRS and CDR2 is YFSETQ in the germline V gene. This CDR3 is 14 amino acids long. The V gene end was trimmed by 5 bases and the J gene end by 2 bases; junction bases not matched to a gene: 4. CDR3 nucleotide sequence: TGCGCCAGCAGACCCGGGACAGGGCAAGAGACCCAGTACTTC. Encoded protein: CASRPGTGQETQYF.

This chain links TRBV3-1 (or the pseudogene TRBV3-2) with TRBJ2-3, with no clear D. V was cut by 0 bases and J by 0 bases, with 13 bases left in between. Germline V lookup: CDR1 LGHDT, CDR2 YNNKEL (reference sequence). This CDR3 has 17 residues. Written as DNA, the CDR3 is TGTGCCAGCAGCCAAGACCCAGCGCCCGCTAGCACAGATACGCAGTATTTT. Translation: CASSQDPAPASTDTQYF.

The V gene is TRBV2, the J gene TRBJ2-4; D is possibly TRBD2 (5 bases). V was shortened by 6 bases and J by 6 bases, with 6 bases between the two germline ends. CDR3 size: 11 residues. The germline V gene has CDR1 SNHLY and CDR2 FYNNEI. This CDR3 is CASRLGNIQYF. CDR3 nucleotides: TGTGCCAGCAGACTAGGAAACATTCAGTACTTC.

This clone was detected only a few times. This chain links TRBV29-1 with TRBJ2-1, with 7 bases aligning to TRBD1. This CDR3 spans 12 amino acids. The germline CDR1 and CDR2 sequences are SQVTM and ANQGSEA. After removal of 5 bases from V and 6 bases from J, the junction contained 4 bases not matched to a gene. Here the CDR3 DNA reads TGCAGCGTTTCCCCAGGGGGCAATGAGCAGTTCTTC. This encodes CSVSPGGNEQFF.

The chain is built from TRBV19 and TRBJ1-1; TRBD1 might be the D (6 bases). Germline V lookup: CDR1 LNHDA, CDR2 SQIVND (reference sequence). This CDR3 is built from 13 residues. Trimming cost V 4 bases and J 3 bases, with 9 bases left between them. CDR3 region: CASSTGQYTEAFF. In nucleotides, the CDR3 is TGTGCCAGTAGTACCGGACAGTACACTGAAGCTTTCTTT. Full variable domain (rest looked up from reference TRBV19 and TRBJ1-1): DGGITQSPKYLFRKEGQNVTLSCEQNLNHDAMYWYRQDPGQGLRLIYYSQIVNDFQKGDIAEGYSVSREKKESFPLTVTSAQKNPTAFYLCASSTGQYTEAFFGQGTRLTVV.

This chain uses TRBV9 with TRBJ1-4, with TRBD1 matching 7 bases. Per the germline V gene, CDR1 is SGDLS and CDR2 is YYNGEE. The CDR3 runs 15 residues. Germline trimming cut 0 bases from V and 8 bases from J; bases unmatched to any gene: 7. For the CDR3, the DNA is TGTGCCAGCAGCGTAGGACAGGGCTTGATAGAAAAACTGTTTTTT. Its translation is CASSVGQGLIEKLFF.

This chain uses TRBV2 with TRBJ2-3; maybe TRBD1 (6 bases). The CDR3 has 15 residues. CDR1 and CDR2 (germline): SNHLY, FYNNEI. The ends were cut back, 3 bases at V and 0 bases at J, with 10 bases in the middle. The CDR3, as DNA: TGTGCCAGCAGTGATACAGGGTTTAGCACAGATACGCAGTATTTT. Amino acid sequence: CASSDTGFSTDTQYF.

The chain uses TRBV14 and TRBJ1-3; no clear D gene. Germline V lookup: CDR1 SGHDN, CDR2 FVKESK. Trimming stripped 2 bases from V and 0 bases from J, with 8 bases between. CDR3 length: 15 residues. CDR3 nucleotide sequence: TGTGCCAGCAGCCAAAGACTCCACTCTGGAAACACCATATATTTT. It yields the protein CASSQRLHSGNTIYF. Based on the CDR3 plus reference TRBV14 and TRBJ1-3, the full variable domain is EAGVTQFPSHSVIEKGQTVTLRCDPISGHDNLYWYRRVMGKEIKFLLHFVKESKQDESGMPNNRFLAERTGGTYSTLKVQPAELEDSGVYFCASSQRLHSGNTIYFGEGSWLTVV.

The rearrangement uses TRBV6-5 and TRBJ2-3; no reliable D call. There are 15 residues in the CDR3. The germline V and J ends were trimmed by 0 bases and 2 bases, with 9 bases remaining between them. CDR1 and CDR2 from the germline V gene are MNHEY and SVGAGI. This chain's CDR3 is CASSYSASYTDTQYF. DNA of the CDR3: TGTGCCAGCAGTTACTCGGCCTCATACACAGATACGCAGTATTTT.